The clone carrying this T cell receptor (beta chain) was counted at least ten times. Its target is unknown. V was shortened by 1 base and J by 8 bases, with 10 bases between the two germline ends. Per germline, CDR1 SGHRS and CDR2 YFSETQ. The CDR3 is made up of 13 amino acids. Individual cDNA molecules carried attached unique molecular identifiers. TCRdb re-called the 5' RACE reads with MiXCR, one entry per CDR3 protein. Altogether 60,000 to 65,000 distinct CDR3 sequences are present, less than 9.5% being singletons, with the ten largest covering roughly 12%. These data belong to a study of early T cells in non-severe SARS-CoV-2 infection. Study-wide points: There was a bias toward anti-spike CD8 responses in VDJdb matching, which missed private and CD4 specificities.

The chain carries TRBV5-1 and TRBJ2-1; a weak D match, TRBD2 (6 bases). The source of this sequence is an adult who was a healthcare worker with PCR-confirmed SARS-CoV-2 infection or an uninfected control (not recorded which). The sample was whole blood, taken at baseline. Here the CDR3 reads CASSLQLADEQFF. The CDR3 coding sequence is TGCGCCAGCAGCTTGCAACTAGCCGATGAGCAGTTCTTC.